A selection of T cell receptor beta chains follows, all from one sample in a study of blood T cell repertoires in COVID-19. The data were produced by immunoSEQ multiplex PCR, yet TCRdb's version contains in-frame clones alone and is incomplete. The sample holds about 280,000 clones; approximately 88% are singletons and the top ten take about 8.5%. The specimen sequenced was peripheral blood. The receptors derive from a man aged 18 to 29 with active or convalescent COVID-19. The CDR3 runs from the conserved cysteine through the conserved F or W. A D gene is named only where the DNA matches it firmly. Expanded clones are given a class, and other clones once, few, many or no size at all.

CDR3aa	CDR3nt	v_gene	d_gene	j_gene	abundance
CASRYQGQGLGDTQYF	TGTGCCAGTAGGTACCAGGGACAGGGGTTGGGAGATACGCAGTATTTT	TRBV19	TRBD1	TRBJ2-3	once
CASSSHRGGTGVYGYTF	TGTGCCAGCAGCTCGCATCGAGGGGGGACAGGGGTGTATGGCTACACCTTC	TRBV5-4	TRBD1	TRBJ1-2	NA
CASSRTGVAEAFF	TGTGCCAGCAGTCGGACAGGGGTAGCTGAAGCTTTCTTT	TRBV28	TRBD1	TRBJ1-1	NA
CASRLRLAGSYEQYF	TGCGCCAGCAGGTTAAGGCTAGCGGGTAGCTACGAGCAGTACTTC	TRBV5-1	TRBD2	TRBJ2-7	NA
CASKPGLTANTGELFF	TGTGCCAGCAAGCCTGGGTTGACAGCCAACACCGGGGAGCTGTTTTTT	TRBV27	NA	TRBJ2-2	NA
CASSQDYTTDTQYF	TGTGCCAGCAGCCAAGATTACACGACAGATACGCAGTATTTT	TRBV11-2	NA	TRBJ2-3	NA
CASSFSLSQPQHF	TGTGCCAGCAGTTTCTCTTTGAGTCAGCCCCAGCATTTT	TRBV12-3/TRBV12-4	NA	TRBJ1-5	once
CASSEILWGLGTEAFF	TGTGCCAGCAGTGAAATTCTATGGGGCCTCGGGACTGAAGCTTTCTTT	TRBV6-1	NA	TRBJ1-1	NA
CASSRQGYGYTF	TGTGCCAGCAGCCGACAGGGCTATGGCTACACCTTC	TRBV6-5	TRBD1	TRBJ1-2	NA
CASSQDFRSTGFYGYTF	TGCGCCAGCAGCCAAGACTTTAGGTCTACAGGTTTCTATGGCTACACCTTC	TRBV4-3	NA	TRBJ1-2	NA
CASSFSAGANYNEQFF	TGTGCCAGCAGCTTTTCCGCGGGGGCTAACTACAATGAGCAGTTCTTC	TRBV11-2	NA	TRBJ2-1	NA
CASSQGSGGDNEQFF	TGTGCCAGCAGCCAAGGTAGCGGGGGGGACAATGAGCAGTTCTTC	TRBV4-2	TRBD2	TRBJ2-1	NA
CASSPTPGTGVYNEQFF	TGTGCCAGCAGTCCCACCCCCGGGACAGGTGTCTACAATGAGCAGTTCTTC	TRBV7-3	TRBD1	TRBJ2-1	NA
CASTFGGRSNEQFF	TGTGCCAGCACCTTTGGTGGGAGGTCGAATGAGCAGTTCTTC	TRBV9	NA	TRBJ2-1	NA
CASSQRTYTPAGEQYF	TGTGCCAGCAGCCAACGGACGTACACTCCCGCGGGGGAGCAGTACTTC	TRBV3-1/TRBV3-2	NA	TRBJ2-7	NA
CASRGTGKAPQHF	TGTGCCAGCAGGGGGACAGGGAAGGCGCCCCAGCATTTT	TRBV12-3/TRBV12-4	TRBD1	TRBJ1-5	NA
CASSPIRDYSSYEQYF	TGTGCCAGCAGCCCGATCCGGGACTACAGCTCCTACGAGCAGTACTTC	TRBV5-8	TRBD2	TRBJ2-7	NA
CASSQTARGDYGYTF	TGCGCCAGCAGCCAGACCGCCAGGGGAGACTATGGCTACACCTTC	TRBV4-3	NA	TRBJ1-2	NA
CASSFGGTGEVGGYTF	TGTGCCAGCAGCTTTGGGGGCACAGGGGAAGTGGGCGGCTACACCTTC	TRBV5-6	TRBD1	TRBJ1-2	NA
CASSPNVGNSPLHF	TGTGCCAGCAGCCCAAACGTCGGTAATTCACCCCTCCACTTT	TRBV5-6	NA	TRBJ1-6	NA
CASSVTDNQPQHF	TGTGCCAGCAGTGTGACTGACAATCAGCCCCAGCATTTT	TRBV12-3/TRBV12-4	NA	TRBJ1-5	NA
CASTPGGGYTF	TGTGCCAGCACCCCAGGGGGTGGCTACACCTTC	TRBV12-3/TRBV12-4	TRBD1	TRBJ1-2	NA
CASTSDLYVAFF	TGTGCCAGCACCTCTGATCTCTACGTAGCTTTCTTT	TRBV12-3/TRBV12-4	NA	TRBJ1-1	NA
CASNARSEGSYGYTF	TGCGCCAGCAACGCCAGAAGCGAGGGAAGCTATGGCTACACCTTC	TRBV4-1	NA	TRBJ1-2	once
CASSYRAGVGEQYF	TGTGCCAGCAGTTATCGGGCAGGGGTAGGGGAGCAGTACTTC	TRBV6-5	NA	TRBJ2-7	NA
CASSSKQGSVNYGYTF	TGTGCCAGCAGCTCCAAACAGGGTTCGGTTAACTATGGCTACACCTTC	TRBV5-4	NA	TRBJ1-2	NA
CASSSDRSQNTGELFF	TGCGCCAGCAGTTCCGACAGGAGCCAGAACACCGGGGAGCTGTTTTTT	TRBV23-1	NA	TRBJ2-2	NA
CASSGRLMNTEAFF	TGTGCCAGCAGTGGAAGACTTATGAACACTGAAGCTTTCTTT	TRBV25-1	NA	TRBJ1-1	once
CASSPGQLGNSPLHF	TGTGCCAGTAGTCCGGGACAGTTGGGTAATTCACCCCTCCACTTT	TRBV19	TRBD1	TRBJ1-6	NA
CASSLGQGTTDTQYF	TGTGCCAGCAGTTTAGGGCAGGGAACCACAGATACGCAGTATTTT	TRBV28	NA	TRBJ2-3	NA
CASSLESSYEQYF	TGTGCCAGCAGCTTGGAGAGCTCCTACGAGCAGTACTTC	TRBV11-2	NA	TRBJ2-7	NA
CASSATRSYNEQFF	TGTGCCAGCAGTGCAACCAGGTCCTACAATGAGCAGTTCTTC	TRBV2	NA	TRBJ2-1	NA
CASSYGAGARGTEAFF	TGTGCCAGCAGTTACGGGGCGGGGGCGCGTGGCACTGAAGCTTTCTTT	TRBV6-6	NA	TRBJ1-1	NA
CASSQRGQGASPLHF	TGTGCCAGCAGCCAAAGAGGACAGGGGGCTTCACCCCTCCACTTT	TRBV3-1/TRBV3-2	TRBD1	TRBJ1-6	NA
CASSSTDTQYF	TGTGCCAGCAGCTCGACAGATACGCAGTATTTT	TRBV5-4	NA	TRBJ2-3	NA
CASGWDRGINQPQHF	TGTGCTAGTGGTTGGGACAGGGGGATCAATCAGCCCCAGCATTTT	TRBV12-5	TRBD1	TRBJ1-5	once
CASRVQAPNEKLFF	TGTGCCAGCAGGGTGCAGGCTCCTAATGAAAAACTGTTTTTT	TRBV2	NA	TRBJ1-4	NA
CASSPGQPKPEAFF	TGTGCCAGCTCCCCCGGACAGCCCAAACCGGAAGCTTTCTTT	TRBV18	NA	TRBJ1-1	NA
CASSLMGQGPYEQYF	TGTGCCAGCAGCTTAATGGGGCAGGGCCCCTACGAGCAGTACTTC	TRBV11-2	NA	TRBJ2-7	NA
CASNGGTNYGYTF	TGTGCCAGCAATGGGGGGACTAACTATGGCTACACCTTC	TRBV12-3/TRBV12-4	NA	TRBJ1-2	NA
CASSQGAWAYEQYF	TGTGCCAGCAGCCAAGGGGCTTGGGCCTACGAGCAGTACTTC	TRBV3-1/TRBV3-2	NA	TRBJ2-7	NA
CASSNYNEQFF	TGTGCCAGTAGCAACTACAATGAGCAGTTCTTC	TRBV27	NA	TRBJ2-1	NA
CASSAYSLNTDTQYF	TGCGCCAGCAGCGCGTACTCACTGAACACAGATACGCAGTATTTT	TRBV4-3	NA	TRBJ2-3	NA
CASSQPGGNQPQHF	TGTGCCAGCAGCCAACCGGGAGGAAATCAGCCCCAGCATTTT	TRBV6-5	NA	TRBJ1-5	NA
CASSEGTGLGSEAFF	TGTGCCAGCAGCGAAGGGACAGGTTTGGGTAGCGAAGCTTTCTTT	TRBV9	TRBD1	TRBJ1-1	NA
CASSIARGSGYEQYF	TGTGCCAGTAGTATCGCAAGGGGCTCCGGCTACGAGCAGTACTTC	TRBV19	NA	TRBJ2-7	NA
CASSELGANYGYTF	TGTGCCAGCAGTGAATTGGGAGCTAACTATGGCTACACCTTC	TRBV2	NA	TRBJ1-2	many
CAGTGTLNEKLFF	TGTGCCGGAACCGGGACACTTAATGAAAAACTGTTTTTT	TRBV6-5	NA	TRBJ1-4	NA
CASSYLTGGGNTIYF	TGTGCCAGCAGTTACTTGACAGGAGGTGGAAACACCATATATTTT	TRBV6-5	NA	TRBJ1-3	NA
CASSPPSREGTEAFF	TGTGCCAGCTCACCACCGTCTCGGGAGGGGACTGAAGCTTTCTTT	TRBV18	NA	TRBJ1-1	once
CASSPGLAGTDTQYF	TGTGCCAGCAGCCCGGGACTAGCGGGTACAGATACGCAGTATTTT	TRBV11-2	TRBD2	TRBJ2-3	NA
CASSQVGRNYGYTF	TGCGCCAGCAGCCAAGTAGGGAGGAACTATGGCTACACCTTC	TRBV4-1	NA	TRBJ1-2	NA
CASRGGQRQETQYF	TGTGCCAGCAGGGGGGGACAGCGGCAAGAGACCCAGTACTTC	TRBV2	NA	TRBJ2-5	NA
CASSMALASSYYGYTF	TGTGCCAGTAGTATGGCTTTGGCCAGTTCGTACTATGGCTACACCTTC	TRBV19	NA	TRBJ1-2	NA
CASSQEGSGGSYNEQFF	TGTGCCAGCAGCCAAGAGGGTAGCGGGGGTTCCTACAATGAGCAGTTCTTC	TRBV3-1/TRBV3-2	TRBD2	TRBJ2-1	NA
CASSQEHNSNQPQHF	TGTGCCAGCAGCCAAGAACACAATAGCAATCAGCCCCAGCATTTT	TRBV3-1/TRBV3-2	NA	TRBJ1-5	NA
CASRLIEGRQYF	TGTGCCAGCAGACTAATAGAGGGTAGGCAGTACTTC	TRBV12-3/TRBV12-4	NA	TRBJ2-7	NA